This TCR beta chain emerged from a study of HIV-infected patients and healthy controls. TCRdb reprocessed the 5' RACE reads via MiXCR and lists one record per CDR3 protein. The table includes 65,000 to 70,000 distinct CDR3 sequences, about a sixth detected once. From germline, CDR1 is WSHSY and CDR2 SAAADI. The CDR3 runs 14 residues. With 6 bases removed from V and 0 bases from J, the gap between germline ends came to 9 bases. The clonotype originates from a human donor in good health. Sequencing input: CD4+ T cells from blood. The chain joins TRBV10-2 to TRBJ1-5, with unresolved D. The CDR3 DNA follows: TGCGCCAGCAGAGCGTTTTATAGCAATCAGCCCCAGCATTTT. Translation: CASRAFYSNQPQHF.